The 10 T cell receptor beta chains presented below share a single source sample, sequenced in a study of metastatic and nonmetastatic thyroid tumors. TCRdb re-analyzed the PCR reads through MiXCR. The sample consists of about 2,100 clones, 42% of them appearing once. Until they underwent thyroid surgery, no patient had received any treatment. Source material: adjacent normal tissue. All receptors come from a female donor with papillary thyroid cancer or a benign thyroid nodule (not recorded which). Some clones in this sample may be carry-over from other donors' samples.

The chain is built from TRBV19 and TRBJ2-3, with TRBD2 matching 9 bases. CDR3 length: 16 amino acids. V lost 3 bases and J lost 3; bases outside the gene matches: 7. Germline CDR1 is LNHDA and CDR2 is SQIVND (reference sequence). CDR3 in amino acids: CASSILAGGPTDTQYF. CDR3 in DNA: TGTGCCAGTAGTATTTTGGCGGGAGGGCCAACAGATACGCAGTATTTT.

The V and J genes are TRBV7-3 and TRBJ2-1, with 15 bases fitting TRBD2. In germline, CDR1 is SGHTA, CDR2 FQGTGA. The CDR3 sequence is 15 residues long. V shed 3 bases, J shed 6 bases, and the junction held 0 bases outside the gene matches. CDR3 loop: CASSLGLAGGNEQFF. CDR3 coding DNA: TGTGCCAGCAGCTTGGGACTAGCGGGAGGCAATGAGCAGTTCTTC.

This rearrangement joins TRBV20-1 to TRBJ1-5; D call uncertain. This CDR3 has 14 residues. CDR1 is DFQATT and CDR2 is SNEGSKA in the germline V gene (reference sequence). With 4 bases removed from V and 0 bases from J, the gap between germline ends came to 10 bases. This chain's CDR3 is CSATSEASNQPQHF. CDR3 coding DNA: TGCAGTGCTACCTCAGAAGCTAGCAATCAGCCCCAGCATTTT.

This chain links TRBV20-1 with TRBJ2-3; no clear D gene. V was pared by 8 bases and J by 11 bases, with 14 bases between. The CDR3 length is 10 residues. Germline V gene lookup returns CDR1 DFQATT and CDR2 SNEGSKA (reference sequence). In DNA, the CDR3 is TGCAGTACTGGGTCATTGGAGCAGTATTTT. Protein product: CSTGSLEQYF.

V is TRBV30 and J is TRBJ2-1; TRBD2 agrees at 9 bases. Per germline, CDR1 GTSNPN and CDR2 SVGIG (reference sequence). The CDR3 is 15 amino acids. The V gene end was trimmed by 5 bases and the J gene end by 6 bases; junction bases not matched to a gene: 11. In nucleotides, the CDR3 is TGTGCCTGGGACAGTGTCGCGGGAGGGCCCAATGAGCAGTTCTTC. Its translation: CAWDSVAGGPNEQFF.

This clone was picked up a small number of times. The J gene is TRBJ2-1, the V gene TRBV6-2 or TRBV6-3; D is uncertain. The length of the CDR3 is 12 residues. Germline V CDR1 and CDR2: MNHEY, SVGEGT. Deletions cut 0 bases from V and 10 bases from J, with 7 bases between. As DNA, the CDR3 is TGTGCCAGCAGTTACTCCGGGCTGGAGCAGTTCTTC. The encoded protein is CASSYSGLEQFF.

This chain links TRBV6-4 with TRBJ2-7; no clear D gene. The V and J ends lost 6 bases and 1 base respectively, with 25 bases between them. This CDR3 spans 18 amino acids. Per germline, CDR1 MRHNA and CDR2 SNTAGT. CDR3 region: CASRIVGFGASPSYEQYF. DNA of the CDR3: TGTGCCAGCAGAATCGTTGGGTTCGGCGCATCACCTTCCTACGAGCAGTACTTC.

There are a few counts of this clone. This chain joins TRBV7-9 and TRBJ1-1; D not certain. The CDR3 covers 11 residues. CDR1 SEHNR and CDR2 FQNEAQ come from the germline V gene (reference sequence). The V end was cut by 5 bases, the J end by 6 bases, with 7 bases between. The CDR3 protein is CASSRQPEAFF. As DNA, the CDR3 is TGTGCCAGCAGCCGACAACCTGAAGCTTTCTTT.

As regards this clone: This may be a read error: a much more frequent sequence differs by one nucleotide. This specimen includes other DNA sequences encoding the same CDR3. This chain's CDR3 is CASSELRTVLSGANVLTF. CDR3 DNA: TGTGCCAGCAGTGAACTCCGGACAGTTTTATCCGGGGCCAACGTTCTGACTTTC. The chain employs TRBV6-1 and TRBJ2-6, with D perhaps TRBD1 (6 bases). CDR3 length: 18 amino acids. Germline values: CDR1 MNHNS, CDR2 SASEGT.

V and J are TRBV7-3 and TRBJ1-1; D not certain. The V gene's germline CDR1 is SGHTA and CDR2 FQGTGA. This CDR3 spans 14 amino acids. The V and J ends lost 3 bases and 0 bases respectively, with 8 bases between them. DNA of the CDR3: TGTGCCAGCAGCTTGGAGCCCATGAACACTGAAGCTTTCTTT. Protein sequence: CASSLEPMNTEAFF.